This passage covers 20 T cell receptor beta chains from one sample sequenced in a study of OX40 agonist ivuxolimab in advanced cancers. Sequencing used immunoSEQ multiplex PCR; TCRdb keeps in-frame clones, though not all of them. The sample shows 62,000 or so clones, around four fifths of them seen only once. The sample consisted of CD4+ or CD8+ T cells sorted from blood, taken in a trial of the OX40 agonist ivuxolimab. These receptors originate from an adult with an advanced solid tumor such as melanoma, head and neck, liver or kidney cancer.

The chain carries TRBV27 and TRBJ2-1; D may correspond to TRBD1 or TRBD2 (5 bases each). The CDR3 contains 14 residues. V gave up 10 bases and J gave up 6 bases, with 19 bases separating them. Germline V gene sequence: CDR1 MNHEY, CDR2 SMNVEV (reference sequence). CDR3 in DNA: TGTGCCACGCGAAGGGGAACAGGAGGCAATGAGCAGTTCTTC. Translated, it gives CATRRGTGGNEQFF.

This clone showed up just a few times. The chain employs TRBV6-5 and TRBJ2-3, with D maybe TRBD1 (5 bases). The CDR3 totals 13 residues. In germline, CDR1 is MNHEY, CDR2 SVGAGI. Deletions cut 6 bases from V and 1 base from J, with 8 bases between. The DNA for the CDR3 is TGTGCCAGCAGGGGCAGGGGCACAGATACGCAGTATTTT. Translation: CASRGRGTDTQYF.

The CDR3 coding sequence is TGTGCCAGCAGTGTAACAGGGACCTACGAGCAGTACTTC. It specifies CASSVTGTYEQYF. This rearrangement joins TRBV28 to TRBJ2-7; D is possibly TRBD1 (6 bases). Trimming took off 5 bases at V and 2 bases at J, with 10 bases between the two ends. This CDR3 is 13 amino acids long. Germline loops: CDR1 MDHEN, CDR2 SYDVKM.

V is TRBV15 and J is TRBJ1-4, with D perhaps TRBD1 (5 bases). Germline V gene lookup returns CDR1 LNHNV and CDR2 YYDKDF (reference sequence). V was clipped by 5 bases and J by 10 bases, with 20 bases between them. The CDR3 extends over 15 amino acids. CDR3 coding DNA: TGTGCCACCAGCGCCTTAGACTCGAGGAGGGGAAAACTGTTTTTT. Its translation: CATSALDSRRGKLFF. Looking up the rest from reference TRBV15 and TRBJ1-4 gives the full variable domain: DAMVIQNPRYQVTQFGKPVTLSCSQTLNHNVMYWYQQKSSQAPKLLFHYYDKDFNNEADTPDNFQSRRPNTSFCFLDIRSPGLGDTAMYLCATSALDSRRGKLFFGSGTQLSVL.

The rearrangement links TRBV4-2 to TRBJ2-7, with a weak D call TRBD1 (6 bases). Trimming removed 1 base at V and 4 bases at J, with 11 bases between. The CDR3 covers 14 residues. The germline CDR1 and CDR2 sequences are LGHNA and YNFKEQ. The DNA of the CDR3 is TGTGCCAGCAGCCAAGGGGGGACATCTTACGAGCAGTACTTC. As protein: CASSQGGTSYEQYF.

This clone has more than one count but fewer than ten. The rearrangement joins TRBV4-1 to TRBJ2-3; D remains unclear. The V gene's germline CDR1 is MGHRA and CDR2 YSYEKL. V was cut by 3 bases and J by 1 base, with 17 bases left in between. CDR3 size: 17 residues. Here the CDR3 reads CASSHPGLSLRTDTQYF. The CDR3 DNA reads TGCGCCAGCAGCCACCCTGGCCTCTCGCTCCGCACAGATACGCAGTATTTT.

The chain carries TRBV2 and TRBJ2-2, with a possible D match to TRBD1 (6 bases). The CDR3 sequence is 14 residues long. Germline V CDR1 and CDR2: SNHLY, FYNNEI. Trimming stripped 6 bases from V and 0 bases from J, with 8 bases between. The CDR3 reads CASRRTANTGELFF. CDR3 nucleotides: TGTGCCAGCAGGAGGACAGCGAACACCGGGGAGCTGTTTTTT.

Concerning this clone: Other DNA sequences in the sample encode the same CDR3. The V gene is TRBV4-2, the J gene TRBJ1-5; maybe TRBD1 (6 bases). The CDR3 consists of 15 residues. CDR1 is LGHNA, CDR2 YNFKEQ, per germline. V shed 0 bases and J shed 7 bases, with 13 bases lying between them. As DNA, the CDR3 is TGTGCCAGCAGCCAAGATGTGGGGGCCGGACAGCCCCAGCATTTT. It encodes CASSQDVGAGQPQHF.

The chain carries TRBV11-2 and TRBJ2-1, with 7 bases identical to TRBD2. The germline CDR1 and CDR2 sequences are SGHAT and FQNNGV. The V gene end was trimmed by 5 bases and the J gene end by 5 bases; junction bases not matched to a gene: 9. The CDR3 runs 15 residues. CDR3 loop: CASSPVRLANNEQFF. The CDR3 coding sequence is TGTGCCAGCAGCCCCGTGCGACTAGCAAACAATGAGCAGTTCTTC.

The chain has TRBV7-8 and TRBJ2-7, with a tentative D call TRBD2 (5 bases). The CDR3 sequence is 14 residues long. V lost 5 bases and J lost 1, with 12 bases in between. CDR1 SGHVS and CDR2 FQNEAQ come from the germline V gene. CDR3 loop: CASSATSNSYEQYF. CDR3 coding DNA: TGTGCCAGCAGCGCTACTAGTAATTCCTACGAGCAGTACTTC.

V is TRBV10-3 and J is TRBJ1-2, with 7 bases matching TRBD1. Looked up from germline, CDR1 is ENHRY and CDR2 is SYGVKD. The CDR3 extends over 13 amino acids. V trimming: 5 bases; J trimming: 8 bases; junction bases outside the gene matches: 8. DNA for the CDR3: TGTGCCATCAGTCGGGACAGTTTTGGGGGCTACACCTTC. It is translated as CAISRDSFGGYTF.

The chain combines TRBV7-2 with TRBJ2-5; D may be TRBD2 (5 bases). Germline V gene data show CDR1 as SGHTA and CDR2 as FQGNSA. This CDR3 spans 14 amino acids. V gave up 8 bases and J gave up 2 bases, with 15 bases separating them. This CDR3 reads CASSGDYSQETQYF. The CDR3 bases are TGTGCCAGCTCTGGAGACTACTCTCAAGAGACCCAGTACTTC.

The chain combines TRBV5-4 with TRBJ2-1; tentative D call: TRBD2 (6 bases). The V gene lost 0 bases and the J gene lost 8 bases, with 9 bases spanning the gap. The CDR3 contains 13 residues. Germline V gene data show CDR1 as SGHNT and CDR2 as YYREEE (reference sequence). The CDR3 DNA follows: TGTGCCAGCAGCTTGGGACTAGTACATGAGCAGTTCTTC. Amino acid sequence: CASSLGLVHEQFF.

The chain combines TRBV6-5 with TRBJ2-7, with D maybe TRBD2 (5 bases). V was cut by 2 bases and J by 7 bases, with 12 bases left in between. There are 13 residues in the CDR3. Germline V lookup: CDR1 MNHEY, CDR2 SVGAGI. CDR3 sequence reads: CASSYGESGEQYF. As DNA, the CDR3 is TGTGCCAGCAGTTACGGCGAGTCGGGGGAGCAGTACTTC.

This chain uses TRBV19 with TRBJ1-2; 7 nucleotides agree with TRBD1. The CDR3 is made up of 14 amino acids. V was pared by 6 bases and J by 4 bases, with 8 bases of the junction left unmatched. Germline CDR1 LNHDA, CDR2 SQIVND (reference sequence). In DNA, the CDR3 is TGTGCCAGTAGCTTGGGACAGACCGGCTATGGCTACACCTTC. Translation: CASSLGQTGYGYTF. The variable domain in full, completed from reference TRBV19 and TRBJ1-2, reads DGGITQSPKYLFRKEGQNVTLSCEQNLNHDAMYWYRQDPGQGLRLIYYSQIVNDFQKGDIAEGYSVSREKKESFPLTVTSAQKNPTAFYLCASSLGQTGYGYTFGSGTRLTVV.

J is TRBJ2-7 and V is TRBV12-5; 9 bases map to TRBD2. The V and J ends lost 5 bases and 3 bases, in that order; junction bases with no gene match: 2. There are 13 residues in the CDR3. Germline V gene data show CDR1 as LGHNT and CDR2 as FRNRAP. The CDR3 protein is CASGPRGGYEQYF. The CDR3 DNA is TGTGCTAGTGGTCCGCGGGGGGGCTACGAGCAGTACTTC.

The genes are TRBV7-8 and TRBJ2-7, with 10 bases fitting TRBD2. Germline V gives CDR1 SGHVS, CDR2 FQNEAQ. The CDR3 loop spans 19 amino acids. V shed 3 bases and J 1 base; nucleotides not matched to a gene: 15. The CDR3 is CASSFAPKLAGQWSYEQYF. The DNA for the CDR3 is TGTGCCAGCAGCTTCGCTCCGAAACTAGCGGGACAGTGGTCCTACGAGCAGTACTTC.

The gene calls are TRBV19 and TRBJ2-3; D tentatively fits TRBD1 or TRBD2 (5 bases each). Germline V lookup: CDR1 LNHDA, CDR2 SQIVND (reference sequence). CDR3 length equals 15 residues. With 3 bases removed from V and 3 bases from J, the gap between germline ends came to 13 bases. This CDR3 reads CASSISRDPTDTQYF. The CDR3 DNA reads TGTGCCAGTAGTATTAGTAGGGACCCTACAGATACGCAGTATTTT.

The rearrangement uses TRBV9 and TRBJ2-1; D may be TRBD2 (5 bases). V lost 6 bases to trimming and J lost 8 bases, with 15 bases between them. From germline, CDR1 is SGDLS and CDR2 YYNGEE. The CDR3 runs 13 residues. The CDR3 sequence: CASTDDREYEQFF. CDR3 nucleotides: TGTGCCAGCACCGACGACCGGGAATATGAGCAGTTCTTC.

The chain links TRBV30 to TRBJ2-3, with 7 bases fitting TRBD2. Trimming took 5 bases from V and 2 from J; bases not matched to a gene: 10. From germline, CDR1 is GTSNPN and CDR2 SVGIG (reference sequence). This CDR3 has 15 residues. In DNA, the CDR3 is TGTGCCTGGGGTCGTCTAGCGGTTGACACAGATACGCAGTATTTT. Amino acids: CAWGRLAVDTDTQYF.